Following are 17 T cell receptor beta chains from one sample sequenced in a study of CD8+ T cells in alopecia areata. Extracted RNA was reverse transcribed, and the resulting cDNA served as sequencing template. Profiling relied on immunoSEQ multiplex PCR, and the TCRdb table lists in-frame clones only, not all of them. The profile shows about 64,000 clones, 40% to 55% of them singletons. Treatment here: oral pan-JAK inhibitor, 5-10 mg twice daily. The specimen comprised CD8+ T cells sorted from blood, sampled at approximately week 36, from a patient treated with tofacitinib. These receptors were collected from a human donor with alopecia areata.

The chain carries TRBV6-1 and TRBJ2-3, with 8 nucleotides matching TRBD1. This CDR3 contains 14 residues. V trimming: 10 bases; J trimming: 4 bases; junction bases outside the gene matches: 10. Germline values: CDR1 MNHNS, CDR2 SASEGT. In nucleotides, the CDR3 is TGTGCCATCAGGCCCGGGACAGGCCCAGATACGCAGTATTTT. Translation gives CAIRPGTGPDTQYF.

The V and J genes are TRBV4-1 and TRBJ2-5, with 7 bases lining up with TRBD2. The V gene end was trimmed by 0 bases and the J gene end by 3 bases; junction bases not matched to a gene: 10. Germline loops: CDR1 MGHRA, CDR2 YSYEKL. This CDR3 spans 17 amino acids. The DNA for the CDR3 is TGCGCCAGCAGCCAAGAGGGGGTCCAGCGGGACGAAGAGACCCAGTACTTC. Translation: CASSQEGVQRDEETQYF.

This sequence joins TRBV29-1 and TRBJ2-7; D gene unclear. From germline, CDR1 is SQVTM and CDR2 ANQGSEA. This CDR3 region has 16 residues. Trimming removed 7 bases at V and 0 bases at J, with 22 bases between. The CDR3 protein is CSAPTGPLQISYEQYF. As DNA, the CDR3 is TGCAGCGCACCTACCGGACCACTACAGATCTCCTACGAGCAGTACTTC.

The V call is TRBV27, the J call TRBJ2-1, with no clear D. Germline V lookup: CDR1 MNHEY, CDR2 SMNVEV (reference sequence). There are 11 residues in the CDR3. The V and J ends lost 1 base and 9 bases respectively, with 4 bases between them. In DNA, the CDR3 is TGTGCCAGCAGTTTATACGGTGAGCAGTTCTTC. Its translation is CASSLYGEQFF.

The chain employs TRBV25-1 and TRBJ2-7; D remains ambiguous. V shed 4 bases and J shed 2 bases, with 12 bases lying between them. This CDR3 is built from 14 residues. Looked up from germline, CDR1 is MGHDK and CDR2 is SYGVNS. This CDR3 reads CASSADQPPYEQYF. DNA for the CDR3: TGTGCCAGCAGTGCGGACCAACCTCCCTACGAGCAGTACTTC.

The CDR3 DNA follows: TGTGCCAGCAGCTCACTAGCGGGAGGGCAATACGAGCAGTACTTC. Translated: CASSSLAGGQYEQYF. The V and J genes are TRBV7-8 and TRBJ2-7, with 13 bases matching TRBD2. The CDR3 has 15 amino acids. Trimming cost V 4 bases and J 4 bases; bases outside gene matches: 4. The germline V gene encodes CDR1 SGHVS and CDR2 FQNEAQ.

V usage is TRBV5-1 and J usage is TRBJ2-1; 13 bases fit TRBD2. Germline CDR1 reads SGHRS; CDR2 reads YFSETQ. The CDR3 loop spans 16 amino acids. V lost 5 bases, J lost 5 bases, and 7 bases stayed unmatched. CDR3 residues: CASRAPLAGGNNEQFF. The CDR3 DNA sequence: TGCGCCAGCAGAGCACCACTAGCGGGAGGGAACAATGAGCAGTTCTTC.

The chain carries TRBV30 and TRBJ2-7; D is possibly TRBD1 (6 bases). Looked up from germline, CDR1 is GTSNPN and CDR2 is SVGIG (reference sequence). This CDR3 spans 14 amino acids. Trimming shortened V by 0 bases and J by 5 bases, and 14 bases separated the two germline ends. CDR3 residues: CAWSVGQGMNEQYF. CDR3 sequence (DNA): TGTGCCTGGAGTGTGGGTCAGGGGATGAACGAGCAGTACTTC.

V gene TRBV30 combines with J gene TRBJ1-2, with 9 positions matching TRBD1. Germline V gene data show CDR1 as GTSNPN and CDR2 as SVGIG (reference sequence). Losses at the gene ends were 1 base for V and 7 bases for J; bases not matched to a gene: 7. The CDR3 extends over 14 amino acids. In nucleotides, the CDR3 is TGTGCCTGGAGTGCCCCGGGACAGGGCCTTGGCTACACCTTC. Protein: CAWSAPGQGLGYTF.

The V and J genes are TRBV6-5 and TRBJ1-2; D remains unclear. CDR1 MNHEY and CDR2 SVGAGI come from the germline V gene. The ends were cut back, 2 bases at V and 8 bases at J, with 12 bases in the middle. CDR3 length: 13 residues. In DNA form, the CDR3 reads TGTGCCAGCAGTTACCGCTTTTCGGGCGGCTACACCTTC. It translates to CASSYRFSGGYTF.

This clone showed up just once. The J gene is TRBJ2-3, the V gene TRBV29-1; no clear D gene. Trimming took off 6 bases at V and 4 bases at J, with 14 bases between the two ends. This CDR3 region has 13 residues. Looked up from germline, CDR1 is SQVTM and CDR2 is ANQGSEA. The CDR3 here is CSVLGDPSDTQYF. CDR3 nucleotide sequence: TGCAGCGTACTTGGGGATCCGTCAGATACGCAGTATTTT.

The chain carries TRBV15 and TRBJ1-5; the D is unclear. The V end was cut by 0 bases, the J end by 7 bases, with 10 bases between. This CDR3 spans 14 amino acids. The germline V gene has CDR1 LNHNV and CDR2 YYDKDF (reference sequence). Written as DNA, the CDR3 is TGTGCCACCAGCAGAGAGGGAGGGCTGCAGCCCCAGCATTTT. Its translation: CATSREGGLQPQHF.

V usage is TRBV4-3 and J usage is TRBJ2-1, with D possibly being TRBD2 (5 bases). Germline CDR1 and CDR2: LGHNA and YSLEER. The CDR3 contains 15 residues. The V end lost 3 bases, the J end lost 0 bases, and 9 bases lay between the germline ends. The CDR3 spells CASSQSSASYNEQFF. The CDR3 DNA reads TGCGCCAGCAGCCAGAGTAGCGCCTCCTACAATGAGCAGTTCTTC.

The chain joins TRBV6-5 to TRBJ2-5; either TRBD1 or TRBD2 may supply D (5 bases each). Germline V gives CDR1 MNHEY, CDR2 SVGAGI. The CDR3 has 14 amino acids. V lost 0 bases, J lost 4 bases, and 9 bases lay in between. CDR3 coding DNA: TGTGCCAGCAGTTACTCAGGGACCCCAGAGACCCAGTACTTC. It translates to CASSYSGTPETQYF.

This CDR3 reads CASSHRQGGDYGYTF. The CDR3 DNA follows: TGCGCCAGCAGCCACCGACAGGGTGGGGACTATGGCTACACCTTC. The chain has TRBV4-1 and TRBJ1-2; TRBD1 agrees at 7 bases. After removal of 3 bases from V and 3 bases from J, the junction contained 7 bases not matched to a gene. Per the germline V gene, CDR1 is MGHRA and CDR2 is YSYEKL. The CDR3 has 15 residues.

The V call is TRBV10-3, the J call TRBJ2-7; D may be TRBD2 (6 bases). The CDR3 is made up of 13 amino acids. Germline V gene data show CDR1 as ENHRY and CDR2 as SYGVKD. V lost 6 bases, J lost 7 bases, and 16 bases lay in between. The CDR3 region is CAISPGGIWEQYF. Here the CDR3 DNA reads TGTGCCATCAGCCCTGGGGGGATCTGGGAGCAGTACTTC.

This chain uses TRBV29-1 with TRBJ1-1; no definite D call. The CDR3 is 10 residues long. Germline CDR1 and CDR2: SQVTM and ANQGSEA. V lost 6 bases, J lost 8 bases, and 10 bases lay in between. The CDR3: CSVVVREAFF. CDR3 in DNA: TGCAGCGTCGTCGTTCGCGAAGCTTTCTTT.